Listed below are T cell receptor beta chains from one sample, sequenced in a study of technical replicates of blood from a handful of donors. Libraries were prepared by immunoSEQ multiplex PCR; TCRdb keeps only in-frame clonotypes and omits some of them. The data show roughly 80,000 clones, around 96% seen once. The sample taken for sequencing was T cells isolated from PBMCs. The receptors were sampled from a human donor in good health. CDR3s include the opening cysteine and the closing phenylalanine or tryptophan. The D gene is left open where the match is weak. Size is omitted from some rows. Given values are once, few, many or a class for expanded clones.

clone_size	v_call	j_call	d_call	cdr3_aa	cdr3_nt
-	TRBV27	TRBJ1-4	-	CASRGGEETNEKLFF	TGTGCCAGCAGGGGGGGTGAGGAAACTAATGAAAAACTGTTTTTT
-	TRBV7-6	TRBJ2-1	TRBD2	CASSPGTSNYNEQFF	TGTGCCAGCAGCCCCGGGACTAGCAACTACAATGAGCAGTTCTTC
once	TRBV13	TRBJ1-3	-	CASSLVQIAGNTIYF	TGTGCCAGCAGCTTGGTACAGATTGCTGGAAACACCATATATTTT
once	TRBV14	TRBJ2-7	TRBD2	CASSQIVGRADVEQYF	TGTGCCAGCAGCCAAATTGTCGGGAGGGCCGATGTCGAGCAGTACTTC
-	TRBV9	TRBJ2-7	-	CASSVEGDPYEQYF	TGTGCCAGCAGCGTAGAAGGGGATCCCTACGAGCAGTACTTC
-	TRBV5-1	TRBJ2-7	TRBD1	CASTSDRGRYEQYF	TGCGCCAGCACCTCGGACAGGGGGCGGTACGAGCAGTACTTC
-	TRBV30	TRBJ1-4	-	CAWSVSGGTNEKLFF	TGTGCCTGGAGTGTCAGCGGGGGAACTAATGAAAAACTGTTTTTT
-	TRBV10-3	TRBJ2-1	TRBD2	CAISEGTSLNEQFF	TGTGCCATCAGTGAAGGGACTAGCTTGAATGAGCAGTTCTTC
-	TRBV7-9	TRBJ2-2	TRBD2	CASSLRREREANTGELFF	TGTGCCAGCAGCTTAAGGCGTGAGCGGGAGGCCAACACCGGGGAGCTGTTTTTT
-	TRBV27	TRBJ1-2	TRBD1	CASSLSLGGSTF	TGTGCCAGCAGTTTATCTTTAGGGGGCAGCACCTTC
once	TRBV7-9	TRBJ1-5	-	CASSFGGVGQPQHF	TGTGCCAGCAGCTTTGGAGGGGTAGGGCAGCCCCAGCATTTT
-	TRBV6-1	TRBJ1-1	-	CASSEQGGESAFF	TGTGCCAGCAGTGAACAAGGTGGGGAGTCTGCTTTCTTT
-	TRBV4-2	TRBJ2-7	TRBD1	CASSLLTGDVDEQYF	TGTGCCAGCAGCCTACTGACAGGGGACGTCGACGAGCAGTACTTC
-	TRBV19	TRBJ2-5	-	CASSNPGGTQYF	TGTGCCAGTAGTAATCCAGGAGGGACCCAGTACTTC
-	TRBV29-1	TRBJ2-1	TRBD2	CSVLFRAGVTYNEQFF	TGCAGCGTCCTTTTCAGAGCGGGAGTAACCTACAATGAGCAGTTCTTC
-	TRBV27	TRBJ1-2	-	CASSLSGHKNYGYTF	TGTGCCAGCAGTTTAAGTGGACATAAGAACTATGGCTACACCTTC
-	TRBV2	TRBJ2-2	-	CASSISRNTGELFF	TGTGCCAGCAGTATTAGCCGGAACACCGGGGAGCTGTTTTTT
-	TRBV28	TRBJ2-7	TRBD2	CASSYRPSGSRSEQYF	TGTGCCAGCAGTTACCGCCCTAGCGGGAGTCGGTCCGAGCAGTACTTC
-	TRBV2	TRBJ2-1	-	CASSEVGYIPDEQFF	TGTGCCAGCAGTGAAGTGGGCTACATCCCAGATGAGCAGTTCTTC
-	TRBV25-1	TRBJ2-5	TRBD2	CASSDPRTSGEETQYF	TGTGCCAGCAGTGATCCAAGGACTAGCGGAGAAGAGACCCAGTACTTC
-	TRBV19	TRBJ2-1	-	CASSILAEVGNEQFF	TGTGCCAGTAGTATTTTAGCGGAGGTCGGCAATGAGCAGTTCTTC
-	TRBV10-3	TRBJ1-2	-	CAISEGGSMGYTF	TGTGCCATCAGTGAAGGAGGGTCTATGGGCTACACCTTC
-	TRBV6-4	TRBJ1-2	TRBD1	CASSDSFQNRGRLDGYTF	TGTGCCAGCAGTGACTCGTTTCAAAATAGGGGGCGCTTAGATGGCTACACCTTC
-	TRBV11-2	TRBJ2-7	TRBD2	CASSLGLAGGRSYEQYF	TGTGCCAGCAGCTTAGGGCTAGCGGGAGGGCGGTCCTACGAGCAGTACTTC
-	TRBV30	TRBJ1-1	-	CAWTDRPNTEAFF	TGTGCCTGGACTGACAGGCCCAACACTGAAGCTTTCTTT
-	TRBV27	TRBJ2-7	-	CASSFGRDSYEQYF	TGTGCCAGCAGTTTTGGACGGGACTCCTACGAGCAGTACTTC
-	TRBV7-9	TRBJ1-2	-	CASSLLREFDGYTF	TGTGCCAGCAGCTTACTTCGGGAGTTCGATGGCTACACCTTC
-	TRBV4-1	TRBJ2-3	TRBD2	CASSQELALSTDTQYF	TGCGCCAGCAGCCAAGAACTAGCGCTTAGCACAGATACGCAGTATTTT
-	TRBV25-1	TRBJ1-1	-	CASSEWGVGTEAFF	TGTGCCAGCAGTGAATGGGGGGTTGGGACTGAAGCTTTCTTT
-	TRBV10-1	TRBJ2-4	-	CASSENVGGQASF	TGCGCCAGCAGTGAGAACGTAGGGGGACAAGCGTCTTTC
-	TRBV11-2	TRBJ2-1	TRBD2	CASSLGVSGMYNEQFF	TGTGCCAGCAGCTTAGGCGTTAGCGGGATGTACAATGAGCAGTTCTTC
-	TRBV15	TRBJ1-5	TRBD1	CATSSEISGTGRTNQPQHF	TGTGCCACCAGCAGTGAGATTTCCGGGACAGGGAGAACCAATCAGCCCCAGCATTTT
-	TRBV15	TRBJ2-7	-	CATSSEQYF	TGTGCCACCAGTAGCGAGCAGTACTTC
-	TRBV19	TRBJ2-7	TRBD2	CASSITSGIYEQYF	TGTGCCAGTAGCATCACTAGCGGGATATACGAGCAGTACTTC
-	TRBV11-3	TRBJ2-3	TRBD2	CASSLGLAGVKEGFTDTQYF	TGTGCCAGCAGCTTAGGACTAGCGGGAGTGAAGGAAGGATTCACAGATACGCAGTATTTT
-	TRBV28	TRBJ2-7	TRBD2	CASSTSGGYEQYF	TGTGCCAGCAGTACTAGCGGGGGTTACGAGCAGTACTTC
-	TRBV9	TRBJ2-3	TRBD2	CASSPPLAGTDTQYF	TGTGCCAGCAGCCCGCCCTTAGCGGGAACAGATACGCAGTATTTT
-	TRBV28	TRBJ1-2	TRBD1	CASSRTGVRYGYTF	TGTGCCAGCAGTCGGACAGGGGTTCGGTATGGCTACACCTTC
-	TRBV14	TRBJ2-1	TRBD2	CASSQEERERDNEQFF	TGTGCCAGCAGCCAAGAGGAGCGGGAGAGAGACAATGAGCAGTTCTTC
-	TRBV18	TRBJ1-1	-	CASSSYAGTEAFF	TGTGCCAGCTCATCCTACGCGGGGACTGAAGCTTTCTTT
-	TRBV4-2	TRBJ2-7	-	CASSQEGVFSSYEQYF	TGTGCCAGCAGCCAAGAAGGGGTCTTCAGCTCCTACGAGCAGTACTTC
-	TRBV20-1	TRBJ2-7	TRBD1	CSTGAYEQYF	TGCTCGACAGGGGCCTACGAGCAGTACTTC
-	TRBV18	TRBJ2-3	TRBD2	CASSPPTGGLTDTQYF	TGTGCCAGCTCACCACCAACGGGAGGACTCACAGATACGCAGTATTTT
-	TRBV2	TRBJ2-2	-	CASKPNTGELFF	TGTGCCAGCAAGCCGAACACCGGGGAGCTGTTTTTT
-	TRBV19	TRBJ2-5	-	CASSIRGTEETQYF	TGTGCCAGTAGTATAAGGGGTACGGAAGAGACCCAGTACTTC
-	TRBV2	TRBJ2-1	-	CASIGLTSSYNEQFF	TGTGCCAGCATTGGACTCACAAGCTCCTACAATGAGCAGTTCTTC
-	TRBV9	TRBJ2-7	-	CASSVGGRSYEQYF	TGTGCCAGCAGCGTAGGTGGCAGATCCTACGAGCAGTACTTC
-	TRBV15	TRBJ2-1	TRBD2	CATSGRAREGLGNEQFF	TGTGCCACCAGCGGTCGAGCGCGGGAGGGCCTGGGGAATGAGCAGTTCTTC
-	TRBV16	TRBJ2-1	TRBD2	CASSQGGLAGGGDYNEQFF	TGTGCCAGCAGCCAAGGGGGACTAGCGGGAGGAGGGGACTACAATGAGCAGTTCTTC
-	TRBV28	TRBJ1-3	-	CASSPDRSYGNTIYF	TGTGCCAGCAGTCCCGACAGGAGTTATGGAAACACCATATATTTT
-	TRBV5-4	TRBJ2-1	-	CASSLRDTFDEQFF	TGTGCCAGCAGCTTGCGGGATACCTTTGATGAGCAGTTCTTC
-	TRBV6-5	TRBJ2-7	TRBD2	CASRWTSGKYEQYF	TGTGCCAGCAGGTGGACTAGCGGGAAGTACGAGCAGTACTTC
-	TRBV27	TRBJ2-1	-	CASSWAGTLSEQFF	TGTGCCAGCAGTTGGGCGGGAACTCTTAGTGAGCAGTTCTTC
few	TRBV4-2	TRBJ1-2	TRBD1	CASSQVGLQGAGGYTF	TGTGCCAGCAGCCAAGTTGGGCTCCAGGGGGCGGGTGGCTACACCTTC
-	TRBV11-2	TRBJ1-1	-	CASSLQSGNTEAFF	TGTGCCAGCAGCTTACAATCAGGGAACACTGAAGCTTTCTTT
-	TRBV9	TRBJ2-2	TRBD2	CASSVGLAGPTGELFF	TGTGCCAGCAGCGTAGGGCTAGCGGGACCTACCGGGGAGCTGTTTTTT
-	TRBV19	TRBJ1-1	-	CASLKGHLNTEAFF	TGTGCCAGTCTCAAAGGACACTTGAACACTGAAGCTTTCTTT
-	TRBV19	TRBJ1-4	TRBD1	CASSTQGNEKLFF	TGTGCCAGTAGTACACAGGGGAATGAAAAACTGTTTTTT
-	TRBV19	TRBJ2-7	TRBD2	CASSIAGEGDYEQYF	TGTGCCAGTAGTATAGCGGGGGAGGGAGATTACGAGCAGTACTTC